This record looks at one T cell receptor beta chain sequence and its context. Under the authors' procedure: Amplification from reference gene primers served as the basis for estimated nucleated cell counts. Using immunoSEQ multiplex PCR, the repertoire was profiled, and TCRdb retains in-frame clones only, with some absent. Clone size and the V and J calls come from that table; the DNA yielded D and trimming. The table has fewer than 110,000 clones, about 90% seen once. Trimming stripped 3 bases from V and 7 bases from J, with 15 bases between. CDR1 is LNHDA, CDR2 SQIVND, per germline (reference sequence). This CDR3 contains 15 residues. The data derive from a study of blood T cell repertoires in COVID-19. Overall study context: COVID-19 samples, acute and convalescent, were from the United States, Italy and Spain. PBMCs, B-cell-depleted T cells, or T cells were the source of the cDNA or gDNA that made up the material.

Material: peripheral blood. The clonotype originates from a human donor in a cohort sampled during active COVID-19. The chain links TRBV19 to TRBJ2-2; tentative D call: TRBD2 (5 bases). CDR3 region: CASSIYPVGSGELFF. CDR3 sequence (DNA): TGTGCCAGTAGTATCTATCCGGTGGGGAGCGGGGAGCTGTTTTTT.